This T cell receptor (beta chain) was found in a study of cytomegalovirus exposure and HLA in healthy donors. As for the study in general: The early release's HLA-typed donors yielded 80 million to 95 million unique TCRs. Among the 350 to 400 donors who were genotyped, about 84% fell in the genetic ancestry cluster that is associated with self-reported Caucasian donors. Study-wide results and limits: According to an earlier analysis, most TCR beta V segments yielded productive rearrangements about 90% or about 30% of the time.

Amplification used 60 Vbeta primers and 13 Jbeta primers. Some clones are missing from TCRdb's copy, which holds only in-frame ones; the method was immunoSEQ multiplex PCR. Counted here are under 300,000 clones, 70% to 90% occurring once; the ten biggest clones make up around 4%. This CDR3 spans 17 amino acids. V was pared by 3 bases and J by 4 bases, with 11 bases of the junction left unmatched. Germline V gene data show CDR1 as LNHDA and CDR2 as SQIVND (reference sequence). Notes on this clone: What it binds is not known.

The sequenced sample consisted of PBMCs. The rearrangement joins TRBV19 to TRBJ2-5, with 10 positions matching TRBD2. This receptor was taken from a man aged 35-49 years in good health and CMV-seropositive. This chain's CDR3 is CASSIPSGSTGAETQYF. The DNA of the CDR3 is TGTGCCAGTAGTATTCCTAGCGGGAGTACGGGGGCAGAGACCCAGTACTTC.